This TCR beta chain originates from a study of shared clonotypes between healthy human individuals (dated by TCRdb to 2019 to 2021). Study-wide context: Three men and a couple of women, aged 18 to 49 years, made up the cohort. To estimate repertoire size and how much clonotype sharing occurs between individuals, the study deeply sequenced the blood TCR repertoires of about five healthy adults. Leukapheresis yielded between about 0.94 and 9.5 billion PBMCs per donor. Libraries were prepared and TCR repertoires were sequenced by different laboratories using diverse techniques, in order to increase sequencing depth and limit assay-specific biases. For each donor, CD4 naive and CD4 memory were each given three plates, CD8 naive was given two plates, and CD8 memory was given one plate.

What the authors observed across the whole study: Based on pairwise subsampling, the degree of clonotype sharing among donors was expected to be affected by sequencing depth. Clonotypes shared by all four sorted-subset donors showed higher generation probabilities than non-shared clonotypes. Sampling was restricted to blood, and TCR repertoires in tissues likely differ from the TCR repertoires found in blood. Sharing across a few donors was observed for around 5% of naive CD4, less than 4% of naive CD8, 2.3% of memory CD4, and around 0.4% of memory CD8 clonotypes. The genetic and exposure-history diversity represented was limited by the small number of donors. Estimated clonotype richness was generally larger for naive than for memory subsets. Incomplete sequencing was indicated by rarefaction of sorted-subset datasets, despite the large sequencing depth.

This clone was observed a single time. Its antigen is unknown. Base qualities are missing; no much larger clone stands one base away. The CDR3 runs 16 amino acids, cysteine and phenylalanine included. Only the CDR3 DNA stays, 48 bases, in frame from base 1. The germline V gene gives CDR1 as SGHAT and CDR2 as FQNNGV. Germline trimming: 7 bases from V, 7 bases from J; junction bases outside gene matches: 18. CD8 naive samples were obtained by positive selection for CCR7 among CD45RO-negative cells, yielding a CD45RA+CCR7+ population from which TemRA cells were excluded. Healthy HIV-negative adults with no recently reported acute infections or vaccinations were included as donors. All donors were Caucasian adults living in Nashville, Tennessee, USA. After blood collection by leukapheresis, PBMCs were isolated using Ficoll-Histopaque density gradient centrifugation and then cryopreserved in the vapor phase of liquid nitrogen. Analytical flow cytometry was used to check the purity and quantity of each magnetically sorted T cell population. Genomic DNA was isolated from each sorted fraction and quantified by UV absorbance on a Nanodrop 2000c.

Using the deep immunoSEQ assay, multiplex PCR amplified TCR CDR3 regions from genomic DNA. Genomic DNA extracted from each cell subset was distributed evenly over all wells of several immunoSEQ 96-well plates, and each plate served as one replicate. Each replicate PCR for sorted subsets received around 0.2 ug genomic DNA, equal to about 30,000 T cell genomes. Purified libraries were quantified with a Qubit 3.0 fluorometer, sized on a Bioanalyzer 2100, and re-quantified with the KAPA Library Quantification kit. A separate single-read 150-cycle Illumina NextSeq 550 flow cell was used to sequence each immunoSEQ 96-well plate. The paper's data handling went like this. The immunoSEQ output contained only junctional sequences without quality scores, so filtering could not match that applied to full-length reads. To assign V/J genes and CDR3, sequences were annotated against IMGT germline references using PyIR, a Python wrapper for IgBLAST v1.9. Reads with weak V/J assignments (E-value above 1e-6), missing CDR3, stop codons, out-of-frame junctions, or ambiguous translated residues were removed. V3J clonotypes were defined as sequences sharing an identical inferred V gene, J gene, and CDR3 amino acid sequence. Percentage overlap between repertoires was calculated by dividing the number of shared unique clonotypes by the size of the smaller repertoire. RTK rarefaction, the Chao1 estimator, and Recon v2.1 estimates of unobserved clonotypes were used to assess repertoire richness. For all TCRbeta clonotypes obtained by the gDNA method from four donors, generation probabilities were computed with OLGA. Not all clones reach the TCRdb copy of this immuneACCESS table, which keeps in-frame sequences only. Checked studies attribute under half of the gap to unresolved V genes and leave the rest unexplained. The V and J calls and clone size come from that table; D and trimming were worked out from the DNA. Recorded for this sample are roughly 770,000 clones; around 96% of them occurred a single time. The ten most abundant clones make up less than 0.25% of the sample.

Here the chain combines TRBV11-2 and TRBJ1-2; TRBD1 agrees with 7 junctional bases. The sequenced sample was naive CD8+ T cells sorted from blood. What the cell subset or site label conveys for this sample: CD45RA+CCR7+. This TCR was sampled from a man aged 25-45 years in good health. The CDR3 reads CASTPGTAGARIGYTF. The nucleotide sequence is TGTGCCAGCACGCCAGGGACAGCGGGGGCGAGGATTGGCTACACCTTC.